This T cell receptor (beta chain) was sequenced for a study of human T cells and chemical hapten exposure. Original data processing: Ranging from roughly 23,224 to 690,600, TCR counts per sample had a median value of around 100,000. TCRdb re-analysed the RACE reads in MiXCR, keeping a single row per CDR3 protein. TCRdb's processing, not the authors', yielded these V and J calls. The sample shows approximately 50,000 distinct CDR3 sequences, approximately 9.5% of them seen only once. Germline V gene lookup returns CDR1 SNHLY and CDR2 FYNNEI. The CDR3 is 14 residues long. V lost 2 bases and J lost 6, with 13 bases in between. This clonotype occurred many times. Its target is not known. Overall study results and limits: In comparison with controls, expanded TCRs gave rise to a significantly larger number of large CDR3 similarity clusters. TCRs exceeding a frequency of 1 in 1000 stayed unchanged under DPC sensitization.

Time point given: pre-sensitization, week 0. Treatment indicated: therapeutic diphenylcyclopropenone sensitization with weekly scalp DPC. Extraction yielded total RNA from whole blood (unfractionated). The genes are TRBV2 and TRBJ1-1, with D unclear. The sequences come from whole blood, collected in connection with sensitization to the hapten diphenylcyclopropenone (DPC). The receptor was isolated from a woman aged 30 to 39 with alopecia areata. Some clones in this sample may be carry-over from other donors' samples. CDR3 bases: TGTGCCAGCAGTGAATGGGTACAACCCCCTGAAGCTTTCTTT. Translating it yields CASSEWVQPPEAFF.